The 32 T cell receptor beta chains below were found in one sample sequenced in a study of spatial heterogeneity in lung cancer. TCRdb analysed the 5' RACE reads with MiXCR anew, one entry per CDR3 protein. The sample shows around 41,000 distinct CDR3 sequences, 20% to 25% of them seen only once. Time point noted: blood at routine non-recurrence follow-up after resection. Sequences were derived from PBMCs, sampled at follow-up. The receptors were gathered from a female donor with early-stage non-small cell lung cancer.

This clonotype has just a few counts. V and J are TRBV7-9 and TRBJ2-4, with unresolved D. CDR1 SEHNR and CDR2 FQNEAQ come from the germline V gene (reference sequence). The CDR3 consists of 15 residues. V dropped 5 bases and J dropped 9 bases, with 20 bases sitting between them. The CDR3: CASSPSNPVRGIQYF. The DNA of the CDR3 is TGTGCCAGCAGCCCCTCGAACCCCGTTCGAGGCATTCAGTACTTC.

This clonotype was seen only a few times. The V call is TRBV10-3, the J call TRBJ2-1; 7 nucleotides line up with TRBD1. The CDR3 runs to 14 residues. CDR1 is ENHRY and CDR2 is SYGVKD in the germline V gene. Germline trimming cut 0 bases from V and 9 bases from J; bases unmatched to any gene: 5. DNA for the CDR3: TGTGCCATCAGTGAGTCGGGACAGCAAAGTGAGCAGTTCTTC. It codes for CAISESGQQSEQFF.

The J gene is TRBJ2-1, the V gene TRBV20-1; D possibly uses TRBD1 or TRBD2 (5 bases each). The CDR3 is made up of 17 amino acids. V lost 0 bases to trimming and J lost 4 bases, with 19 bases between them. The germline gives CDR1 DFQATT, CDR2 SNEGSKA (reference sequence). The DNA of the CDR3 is TGCAGTGCTAGAGATTGGGGGACCCATGGAGGATACAATGAGCAGTTCTTC. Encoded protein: CSARDWGTHGGYNEQFF.

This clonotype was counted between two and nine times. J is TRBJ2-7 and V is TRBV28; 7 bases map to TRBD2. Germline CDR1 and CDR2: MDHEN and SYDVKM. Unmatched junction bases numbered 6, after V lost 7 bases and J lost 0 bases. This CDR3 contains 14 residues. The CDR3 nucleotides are TGTGCCAGCACCCAAGCGGGAACCTCCTACGAGCAGTACTTC. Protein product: CASTQAGTSYEQYF.

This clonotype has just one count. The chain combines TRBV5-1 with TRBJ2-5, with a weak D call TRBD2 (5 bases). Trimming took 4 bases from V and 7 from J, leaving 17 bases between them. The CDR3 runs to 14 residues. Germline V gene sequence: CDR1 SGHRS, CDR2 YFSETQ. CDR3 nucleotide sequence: TGCGCCAGCAGCCAGTATGACTCAGGAGGGACCCAGTACTTC. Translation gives CASSQYDSGGTQYF.

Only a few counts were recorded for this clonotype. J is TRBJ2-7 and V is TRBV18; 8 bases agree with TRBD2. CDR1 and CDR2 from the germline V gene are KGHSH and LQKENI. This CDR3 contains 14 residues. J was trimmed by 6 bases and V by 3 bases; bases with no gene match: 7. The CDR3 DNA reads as TGTGCCAGCTCACCTGAAGCGGGAGTGGGCGAGCAGTACTTC. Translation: CASSPEAGVGEQYF.

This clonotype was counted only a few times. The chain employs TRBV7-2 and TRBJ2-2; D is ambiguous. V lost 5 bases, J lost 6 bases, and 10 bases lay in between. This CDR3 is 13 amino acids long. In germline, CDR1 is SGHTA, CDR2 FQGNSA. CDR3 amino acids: CASSPTPPGELFF. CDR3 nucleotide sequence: TGTGCCAGCAGCCCAACCCCCCCCGGGGAGCTGTTTTTT.

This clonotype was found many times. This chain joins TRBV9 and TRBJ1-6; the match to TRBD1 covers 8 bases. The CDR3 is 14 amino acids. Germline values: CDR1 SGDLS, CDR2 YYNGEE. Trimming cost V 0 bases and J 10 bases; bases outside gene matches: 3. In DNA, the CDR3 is TGTGCCAGCAGCGTAGCAGGGGGCTGGTCACCCCTCCACTTT. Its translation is CASSVAGGWSPLHF.

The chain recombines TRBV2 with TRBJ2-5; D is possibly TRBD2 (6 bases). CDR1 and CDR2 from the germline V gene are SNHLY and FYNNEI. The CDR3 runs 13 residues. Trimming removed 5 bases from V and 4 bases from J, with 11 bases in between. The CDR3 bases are TGTGCCAGCAGTTACGGGACTGGAGAGACCCAGTACTTC. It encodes CASSYGTGETQYF.

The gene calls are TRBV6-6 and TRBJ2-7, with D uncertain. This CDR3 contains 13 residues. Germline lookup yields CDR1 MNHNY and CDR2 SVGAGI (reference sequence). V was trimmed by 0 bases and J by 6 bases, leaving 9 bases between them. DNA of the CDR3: TGTGCCAGCAGTTACTCGTCGCGTGGCGAGCAGTACGTC. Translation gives CASSYSSRGEQYV.

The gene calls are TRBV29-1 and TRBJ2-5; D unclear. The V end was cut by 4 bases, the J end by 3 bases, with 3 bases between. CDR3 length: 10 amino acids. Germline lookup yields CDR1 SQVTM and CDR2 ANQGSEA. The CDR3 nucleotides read TGCAGCGTTGGAGAAGAGACCCAGTACTTC. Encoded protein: CSVGEETQYF. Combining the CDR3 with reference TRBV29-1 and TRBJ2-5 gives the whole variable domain SAVISQKPSRDICQRGTSLTIQCQVDSQVTMMFWYRQQPGQSLTLIATANQGSEATYESGFVIDKFPISRPNLTFSTLTVSNMSPEDSSIYLCSVGEETQYFGPGTRLLVL.

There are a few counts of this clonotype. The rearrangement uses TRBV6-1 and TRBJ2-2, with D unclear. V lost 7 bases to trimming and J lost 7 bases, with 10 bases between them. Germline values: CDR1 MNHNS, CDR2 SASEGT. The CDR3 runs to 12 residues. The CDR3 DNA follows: TGTGCCAGCATTAAAGAGCACGGGGAGCTGTTTTTT. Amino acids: CASIKEHGELFF.

CDR3 loop: CASRASDQPQHF. The CDR3 nucleotides are TGTGCCAGCCGGGCCTCGGATCAGCCCCAGCATTTT. J is TRBJ1-5 and V is TRBV2; D gene uncertain. Germline V gene lookup returns CDR1 SNHLY and CDR2 FYNNEI. Trimming left V 8 bases short and J 5 bases short, with 10 bases between. CDR3 length equals 12 residues.

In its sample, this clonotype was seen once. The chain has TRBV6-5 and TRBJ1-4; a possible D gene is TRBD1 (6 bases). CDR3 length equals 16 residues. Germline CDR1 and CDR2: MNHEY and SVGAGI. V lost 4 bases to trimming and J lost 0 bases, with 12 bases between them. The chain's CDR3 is CASSSLGASTNEKLFF. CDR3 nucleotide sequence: TGTGCCAGCAGTTCCTTGGGGGCCTCAACTAATGAAAAACTGTTTTTT.

CDR3 DNA sequence: TGTGCCAGCAGCCGGGACAGGGGAAACGGGGAGCTGTTTTTT. Translating gives CASSRDRGNGELFF. The V and J genes are TRBV7-3 and TRBJ2-2; 10 bases are a match to TRBD1. This CDR3 has 14 amino acids. The germline CDR1 and CDR2 sequences are SGHTA and FQGTGA. Unmatched junction bases numbered 4, after V lost 5 bases and J lost 7 bases. The full variable domain, completed using reference TRBV7-3 and TRBJ2-2, is GAGVSQTPSNKVTEKGKYVELRCDPISGHTALYWYRQSLGQGPEFLIYFQGTGAADDSGLPNDRFFAVRPEGSVSTLKIQRTERGDSAVYLCASSRDRGNGELFFGEGSRLTVL.

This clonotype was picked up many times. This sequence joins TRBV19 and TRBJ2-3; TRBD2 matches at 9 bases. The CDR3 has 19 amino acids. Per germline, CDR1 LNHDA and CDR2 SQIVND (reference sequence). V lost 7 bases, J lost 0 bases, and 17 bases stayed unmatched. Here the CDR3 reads CASTGASSGGHPSTDTQYF. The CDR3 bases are TGTGCCAGTACCGGGGCCTCCAGCGGGGGGCACCCTAGCACAGATACGCAGTATTTT.

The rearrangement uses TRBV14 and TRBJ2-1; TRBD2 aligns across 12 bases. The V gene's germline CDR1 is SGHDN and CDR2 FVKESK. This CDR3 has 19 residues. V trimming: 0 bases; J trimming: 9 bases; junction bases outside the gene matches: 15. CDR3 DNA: TGTGCCAGCAGCCAAGATTGGACGCGGCTAGCGGGGGGGCCGGTTGAGCAGTTCTTC. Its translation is CASSQDWTRLAGGPVEQFF.

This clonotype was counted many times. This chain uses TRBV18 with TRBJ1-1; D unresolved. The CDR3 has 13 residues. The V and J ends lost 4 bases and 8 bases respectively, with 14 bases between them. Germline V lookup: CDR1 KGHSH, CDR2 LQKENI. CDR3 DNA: TGTGCCAGCTCACAGATGGGAAACTCCGAAGCTTTCTTT. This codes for CASSQMGNSEAFF.

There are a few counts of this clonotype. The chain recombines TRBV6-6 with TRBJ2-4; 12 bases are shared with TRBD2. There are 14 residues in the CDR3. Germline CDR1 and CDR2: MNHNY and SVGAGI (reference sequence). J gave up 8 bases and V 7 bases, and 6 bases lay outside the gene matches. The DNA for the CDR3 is TGTGCCAGCAACCCGACTAGCGGGAGTTACATTCAGTACTTC. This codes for CASNPTSGSYIQYF.

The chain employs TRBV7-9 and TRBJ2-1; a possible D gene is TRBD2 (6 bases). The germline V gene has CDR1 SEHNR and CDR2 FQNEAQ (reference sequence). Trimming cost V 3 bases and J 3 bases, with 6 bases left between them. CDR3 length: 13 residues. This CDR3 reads CASSFGGYNEQFF. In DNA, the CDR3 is TGTGCCAGCAGCTTCGGGGGCTACAATGAGCAGTTCTTC.

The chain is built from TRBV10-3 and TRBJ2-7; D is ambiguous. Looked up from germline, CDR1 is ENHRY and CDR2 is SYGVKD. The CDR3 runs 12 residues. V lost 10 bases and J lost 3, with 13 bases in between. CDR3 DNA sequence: TGTGCCACCTCCTCCCTGTACTACGAGCAGTACTTC. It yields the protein CATSSLYYEQYF.

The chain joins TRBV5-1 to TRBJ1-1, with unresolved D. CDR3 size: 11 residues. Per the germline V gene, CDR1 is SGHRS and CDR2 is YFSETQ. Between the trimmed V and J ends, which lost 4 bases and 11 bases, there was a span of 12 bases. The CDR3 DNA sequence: TGCGCCAGCAGCAGGGAGAGGAAGGCTTTCTTT. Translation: CASSRERKAFF. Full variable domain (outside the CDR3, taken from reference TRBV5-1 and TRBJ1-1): KAGVTQTPRYLIKTRGQQVTLSCSPISGHRSVSWYQQTPGQGLQFLFEYFSETQRNKGNFPGRFSGRQFSNSRSEMNVSTLELGDSALYLCASSRERKAFFGQGTRLTVV.

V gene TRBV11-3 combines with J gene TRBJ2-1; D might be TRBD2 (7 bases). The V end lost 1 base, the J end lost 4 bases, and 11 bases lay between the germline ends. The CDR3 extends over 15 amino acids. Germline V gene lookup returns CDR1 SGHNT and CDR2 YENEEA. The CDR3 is CASSLGRGAYNEQFF. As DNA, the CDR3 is TGTGCCAGCAGCTTAGGTCGGGGGGCTTACAATGAGCAGTTCTTC.

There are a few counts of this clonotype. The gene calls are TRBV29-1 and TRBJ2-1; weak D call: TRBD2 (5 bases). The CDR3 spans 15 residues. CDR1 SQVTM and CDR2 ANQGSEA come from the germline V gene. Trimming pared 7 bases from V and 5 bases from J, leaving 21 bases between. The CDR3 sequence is CSAASPGKKNNEQFF. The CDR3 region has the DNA TGCAGCGCCGCTTCCCCGGGAAAAAAAAACAATGAGCAGTTCTTC.

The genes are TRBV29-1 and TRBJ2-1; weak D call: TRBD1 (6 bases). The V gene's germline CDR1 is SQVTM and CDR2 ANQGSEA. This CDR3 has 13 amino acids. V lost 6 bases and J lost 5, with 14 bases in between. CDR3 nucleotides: TGCAGCGTAGCCGGGACAACAGACAATGAGCAGTTCTTC. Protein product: CSVAGTTDNEQFF.

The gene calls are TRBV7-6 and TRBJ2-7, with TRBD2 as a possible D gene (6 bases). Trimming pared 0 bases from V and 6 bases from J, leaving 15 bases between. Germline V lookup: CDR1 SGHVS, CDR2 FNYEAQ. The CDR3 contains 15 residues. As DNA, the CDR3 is TGTGCCAGCAGCTTAGCGTTCGGACTATTCAGCGAGCAGTACTTC. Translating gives CASSLAFGLFSEQYF.

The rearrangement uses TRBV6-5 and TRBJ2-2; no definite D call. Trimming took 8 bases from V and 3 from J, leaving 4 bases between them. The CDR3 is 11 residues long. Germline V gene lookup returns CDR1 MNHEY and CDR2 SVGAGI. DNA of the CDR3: TGTGCCAGCGTGCACACCGGGGAGCTGTTTTTT. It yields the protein CASVHTGELFF.

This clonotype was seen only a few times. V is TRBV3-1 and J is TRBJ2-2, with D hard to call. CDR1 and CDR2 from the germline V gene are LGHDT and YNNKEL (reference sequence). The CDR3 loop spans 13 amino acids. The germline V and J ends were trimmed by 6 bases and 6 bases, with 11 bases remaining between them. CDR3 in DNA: TGTGCCAGCAGATCGATTGGGGCCGGGGAGCTGTTTTTT. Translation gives CASRSIGAGELFF.

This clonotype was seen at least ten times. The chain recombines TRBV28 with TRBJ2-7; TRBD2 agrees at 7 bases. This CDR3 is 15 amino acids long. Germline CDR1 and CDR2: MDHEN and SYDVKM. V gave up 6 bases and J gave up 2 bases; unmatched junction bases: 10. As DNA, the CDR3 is TGTGCCAGCAGAAGTAGCGGGCGCCTTACCTACGAGCAGTACTTC. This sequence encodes CASRSSGRLTYEQYF.

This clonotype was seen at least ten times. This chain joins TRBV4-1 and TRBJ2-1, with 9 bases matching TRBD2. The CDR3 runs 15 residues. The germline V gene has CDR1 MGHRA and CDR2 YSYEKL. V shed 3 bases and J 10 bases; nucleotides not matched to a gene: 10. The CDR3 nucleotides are TGCGCCAGCAGCCAGCCCCTAGCGGGGCTGGGGGAGCAGTTCTTC. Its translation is CASSQPLAGLGEQFF.

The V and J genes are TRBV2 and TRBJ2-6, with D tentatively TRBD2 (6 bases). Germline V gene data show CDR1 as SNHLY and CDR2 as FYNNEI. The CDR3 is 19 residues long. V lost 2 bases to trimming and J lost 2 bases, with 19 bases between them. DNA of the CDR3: TGTGCCAGCAGTGAAAGGCGGGGCAGGGTAAGGACTGGGGCCAACGTCCTGACTTTC. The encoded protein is CASSERRGRVRTGANVLTF.

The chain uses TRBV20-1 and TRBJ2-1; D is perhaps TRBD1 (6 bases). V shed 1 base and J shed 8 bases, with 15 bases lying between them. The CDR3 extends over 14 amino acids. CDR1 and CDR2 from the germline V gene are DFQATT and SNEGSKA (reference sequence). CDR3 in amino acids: CSARGRGGFDEQFF. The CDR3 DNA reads TGCAGTGCTAGAGGCAGGGGTGGATTCGATGAGCAGTTCTTC.